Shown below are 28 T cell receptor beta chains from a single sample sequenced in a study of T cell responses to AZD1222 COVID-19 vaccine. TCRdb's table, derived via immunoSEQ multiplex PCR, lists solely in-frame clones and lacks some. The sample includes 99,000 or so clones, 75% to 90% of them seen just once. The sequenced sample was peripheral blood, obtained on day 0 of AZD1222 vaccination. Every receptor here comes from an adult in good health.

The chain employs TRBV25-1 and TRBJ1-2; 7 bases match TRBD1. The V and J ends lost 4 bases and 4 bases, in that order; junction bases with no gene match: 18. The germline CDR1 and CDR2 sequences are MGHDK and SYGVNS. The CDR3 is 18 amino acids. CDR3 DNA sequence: TGTGCCAGCAGTGCATCCCCTCCGACAGGGTACTCCTTCTATGGCTACACCTTC. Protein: CASSASPPTGYSFYGYTF.

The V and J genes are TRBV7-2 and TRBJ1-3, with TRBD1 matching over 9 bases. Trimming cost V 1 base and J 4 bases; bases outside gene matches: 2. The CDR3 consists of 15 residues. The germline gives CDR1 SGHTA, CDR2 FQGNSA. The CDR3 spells CASSLGGTGGNTIYF. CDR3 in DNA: TGTGCCAGCAGCTTAGGAGGGACAGGGGGAAACACCATATATTTT.

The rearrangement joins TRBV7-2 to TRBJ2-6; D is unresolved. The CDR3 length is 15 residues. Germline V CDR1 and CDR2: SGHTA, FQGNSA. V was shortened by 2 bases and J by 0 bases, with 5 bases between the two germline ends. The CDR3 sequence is CASSLSYSGANVLTF. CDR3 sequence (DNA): TGTGCCAGCAGCTTAAGTTACTCTGGGGCCAACGTCCTGACTTTC.

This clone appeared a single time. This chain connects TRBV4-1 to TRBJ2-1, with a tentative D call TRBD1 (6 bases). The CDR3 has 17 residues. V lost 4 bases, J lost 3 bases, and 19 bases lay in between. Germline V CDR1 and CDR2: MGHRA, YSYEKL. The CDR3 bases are TGCGCCAGCAGCCTCTCGAGGGGGATAGCGTACTACAATGAGCAGTTCTTC. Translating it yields CASSLSRGIAYYNEQFF.

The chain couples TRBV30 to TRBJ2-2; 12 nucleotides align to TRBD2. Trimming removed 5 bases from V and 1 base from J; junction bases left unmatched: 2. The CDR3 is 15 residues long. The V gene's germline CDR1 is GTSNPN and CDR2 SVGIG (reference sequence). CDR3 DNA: TGTGCCTGGCGACTAGCGGGGGAGAACACCGGGGAGCTGTTTTTT. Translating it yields CAWRLAGENTGELFF.

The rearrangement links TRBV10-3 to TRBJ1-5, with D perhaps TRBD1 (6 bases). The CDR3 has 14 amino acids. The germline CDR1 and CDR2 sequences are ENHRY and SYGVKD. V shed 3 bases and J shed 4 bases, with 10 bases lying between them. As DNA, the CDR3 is TGTGCCATCAGTGAAAACAGGGTTAATCAGCCCCAGCATTTT. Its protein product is CAISENRVNQPQHF.

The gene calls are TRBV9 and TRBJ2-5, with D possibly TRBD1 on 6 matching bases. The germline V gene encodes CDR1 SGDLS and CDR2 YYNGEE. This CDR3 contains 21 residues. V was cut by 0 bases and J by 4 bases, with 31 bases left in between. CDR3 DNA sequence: TGTGCCAGCAGCGTAGGGAGTGAGGGGACACACACCCGAGGTGGAGGAGAGACCCAGTACTTC. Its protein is CASSVGSEGTHTRGGGETQYF.

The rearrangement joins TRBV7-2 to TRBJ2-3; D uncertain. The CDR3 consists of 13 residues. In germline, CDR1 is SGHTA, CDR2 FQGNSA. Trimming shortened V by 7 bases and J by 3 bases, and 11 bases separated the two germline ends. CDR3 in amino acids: CASTIFQTDTQYF. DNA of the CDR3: TGTGCCAGCACTATATTTCAAACAGATACGCAGTATTTT.

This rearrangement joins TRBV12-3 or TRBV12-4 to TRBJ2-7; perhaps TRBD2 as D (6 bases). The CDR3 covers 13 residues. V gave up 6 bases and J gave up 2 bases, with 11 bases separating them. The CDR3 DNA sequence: TGTGCCAGCAGCGTGGGGGGTACCTACGAGCAGTACTTC. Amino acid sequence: CASSVGGTYEQYF.

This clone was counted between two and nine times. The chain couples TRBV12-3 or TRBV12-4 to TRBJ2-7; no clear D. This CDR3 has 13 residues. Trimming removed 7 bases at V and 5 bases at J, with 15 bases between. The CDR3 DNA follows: TGTGCCAGCACTCCCGGGCAGGCTAACGAGCAGTACTTC. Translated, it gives CASTPGQANEQYF.

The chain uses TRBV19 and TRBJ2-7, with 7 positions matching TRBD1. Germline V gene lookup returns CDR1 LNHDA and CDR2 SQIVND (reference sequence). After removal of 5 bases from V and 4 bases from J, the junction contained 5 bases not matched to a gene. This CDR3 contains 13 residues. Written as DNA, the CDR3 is TGTGCCAGTAGTGTCAGGGGGACGTACGAGCAGTACTTC. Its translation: CASSVRGTYEQYF.

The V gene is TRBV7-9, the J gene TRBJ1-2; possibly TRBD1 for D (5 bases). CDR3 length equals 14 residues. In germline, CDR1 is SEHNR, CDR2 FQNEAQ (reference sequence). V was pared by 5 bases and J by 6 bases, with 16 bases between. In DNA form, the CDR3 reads TGTGCCAGCAGCCCCCAGGGTAGGGACGATGGCTACACCTTC. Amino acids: CASSPQGRDDGYTF.

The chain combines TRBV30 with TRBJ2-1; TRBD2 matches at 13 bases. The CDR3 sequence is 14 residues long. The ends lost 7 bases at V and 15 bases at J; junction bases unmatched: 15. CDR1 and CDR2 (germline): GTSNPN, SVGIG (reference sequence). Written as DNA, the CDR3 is TGTGCCTCTGGATTTACTAGCGGGGGGGCTGAGTCGTTCTTC. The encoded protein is CASGFTSGGAESFF.

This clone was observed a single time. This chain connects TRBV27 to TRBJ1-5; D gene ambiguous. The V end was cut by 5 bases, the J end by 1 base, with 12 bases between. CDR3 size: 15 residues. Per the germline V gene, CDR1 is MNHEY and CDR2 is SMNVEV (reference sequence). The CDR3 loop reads CASSPLGTSNQPQHF. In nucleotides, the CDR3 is TGTGCCAGCAGTCCTCTCGGCACAAGCAATCAGCCCCAGCATTTT.

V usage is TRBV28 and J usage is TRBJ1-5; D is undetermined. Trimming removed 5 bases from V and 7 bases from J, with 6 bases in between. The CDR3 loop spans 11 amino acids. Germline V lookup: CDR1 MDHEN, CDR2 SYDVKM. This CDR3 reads CASSPEQPQHF. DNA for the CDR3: TGTGCCAGCAGTCCCGAACAGCCCCAGCATTTT.

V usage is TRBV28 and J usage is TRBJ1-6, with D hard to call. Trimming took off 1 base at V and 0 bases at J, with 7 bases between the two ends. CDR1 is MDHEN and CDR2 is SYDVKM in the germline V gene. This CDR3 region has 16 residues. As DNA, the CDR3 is TGTGCCAGCAGTTTATCTAGGAGCTCCTATAATTCACCCCTCCACTTT. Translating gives CASSLSRSSYNSPLHF.

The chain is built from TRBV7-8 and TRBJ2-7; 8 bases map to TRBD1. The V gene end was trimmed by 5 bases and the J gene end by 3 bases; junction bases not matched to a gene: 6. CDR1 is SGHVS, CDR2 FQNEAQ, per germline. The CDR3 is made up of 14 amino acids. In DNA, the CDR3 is TGTGCCAGCAGCCTCGACAGGGGCGGCTACGAGCAGTACTTC. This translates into CASSLDRGGYEQYF.

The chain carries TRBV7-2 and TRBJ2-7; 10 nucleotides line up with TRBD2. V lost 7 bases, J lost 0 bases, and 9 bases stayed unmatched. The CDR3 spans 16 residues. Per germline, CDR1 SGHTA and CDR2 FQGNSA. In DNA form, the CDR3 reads TGTGCCAGCACCCCGACTAGCGGGCATAGCTCCTACGAGCAGTACTTC. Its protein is CASTPTSGHSSYEQYF.

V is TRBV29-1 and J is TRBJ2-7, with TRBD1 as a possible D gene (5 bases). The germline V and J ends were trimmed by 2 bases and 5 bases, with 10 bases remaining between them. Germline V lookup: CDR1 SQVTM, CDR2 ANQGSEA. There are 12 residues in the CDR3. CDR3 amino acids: CSVEQGPNEQYF. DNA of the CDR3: TGCAGCGTTGAACAGGGCCCTAACGAGCAGTACTTC.

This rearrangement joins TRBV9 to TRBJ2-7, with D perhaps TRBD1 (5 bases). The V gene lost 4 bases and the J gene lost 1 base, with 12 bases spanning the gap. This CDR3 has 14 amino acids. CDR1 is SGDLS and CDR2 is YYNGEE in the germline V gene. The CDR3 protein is CASSNSAGSYEQYF. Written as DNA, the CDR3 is TGTGCCAGCAGCAATTCGGCAGGGTCCTACGAGCAGTACTTC.

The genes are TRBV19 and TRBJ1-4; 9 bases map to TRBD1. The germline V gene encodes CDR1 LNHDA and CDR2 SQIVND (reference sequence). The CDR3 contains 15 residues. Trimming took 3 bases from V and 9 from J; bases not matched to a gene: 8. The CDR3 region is CASSISGTGNKKLFF. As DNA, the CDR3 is TGTGCCAGTAGTATCTCCGGGACAGGGAATAAAAAACTGTTTTTT.

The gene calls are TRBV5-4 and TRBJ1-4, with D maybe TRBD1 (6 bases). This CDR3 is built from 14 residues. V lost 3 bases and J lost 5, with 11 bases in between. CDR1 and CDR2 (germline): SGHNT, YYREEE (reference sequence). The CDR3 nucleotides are TGTGCCAGCAGCTCCGGACAGCTGAATGAAAAACTGTTTTTT. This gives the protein CASSSGQLNEKLFF.

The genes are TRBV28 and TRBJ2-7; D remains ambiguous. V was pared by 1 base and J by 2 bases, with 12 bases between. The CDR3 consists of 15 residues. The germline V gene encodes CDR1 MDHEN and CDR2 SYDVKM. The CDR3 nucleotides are TGTGCCAGCAGTTTATCCGGCATCCCCCCCTACGAGCAGTACTTC. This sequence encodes CASSLSGIPPYEQYF.

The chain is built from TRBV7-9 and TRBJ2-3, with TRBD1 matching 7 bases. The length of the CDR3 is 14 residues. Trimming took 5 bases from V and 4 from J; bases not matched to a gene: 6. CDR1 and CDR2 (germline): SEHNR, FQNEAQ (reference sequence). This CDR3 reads CASSISQGADTQYF. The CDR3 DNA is TGTGCCAGCAGCATAAGTCAGGGGGCAGATACGCAGTATTTT.

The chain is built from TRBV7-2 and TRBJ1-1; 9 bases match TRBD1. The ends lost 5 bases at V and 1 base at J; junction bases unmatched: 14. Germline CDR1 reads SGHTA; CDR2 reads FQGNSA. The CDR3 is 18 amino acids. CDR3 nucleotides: TGTGCCAGCAGCCCCCACGACAGGGGGGCTGGAAGGAACACTGAAGCTTTCTTT. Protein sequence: CASSPHDRGAGRNTEAFF. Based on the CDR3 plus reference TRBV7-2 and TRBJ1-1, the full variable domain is GAGVSQSPSNKVTEKGKDVELRCDPISGHTALYWYRQSLGQGLEFLIYFQGNSAPDKSGLPSDRFSAERTGGSVSTLTIQRTQQEDSAVYLCASSPHDRGAGRNTEAFFGQGTRLTVV.

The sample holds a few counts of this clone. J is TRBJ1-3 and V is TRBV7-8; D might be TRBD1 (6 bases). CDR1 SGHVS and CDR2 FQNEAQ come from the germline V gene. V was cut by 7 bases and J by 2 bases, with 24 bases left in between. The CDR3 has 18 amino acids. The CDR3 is CASIPAGGTGRAGNTIYF. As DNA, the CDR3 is TGTGCCAGCATCCCAGCCGGGGGAACAGGGCGCGCTGGAAACACCATATATTTT. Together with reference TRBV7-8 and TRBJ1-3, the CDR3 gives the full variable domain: GAGVSQSPRYKVAKRGQDVALRCDPISGHVSLFWYQQALGQGPEFLTYFQNEAQLDKSGLPSDRFFAERPEGSVSTLKIQRTQQEDSAVYLCASIPAGGTGRAGNTIYFGEGSWLTVV.

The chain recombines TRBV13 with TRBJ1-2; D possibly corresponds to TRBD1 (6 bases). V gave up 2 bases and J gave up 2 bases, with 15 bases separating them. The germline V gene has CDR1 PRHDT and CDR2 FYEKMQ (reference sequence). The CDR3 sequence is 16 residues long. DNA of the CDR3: TGTGCCAGCAGCTTACGGACAGAGACGATCAACTATGGCTACACCTTC. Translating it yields CASSLRTETINYGYTF. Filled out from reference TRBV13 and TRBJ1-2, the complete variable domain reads AAGVIQSPRHLIKEKRETATLKCYPIPRHDTVYWYQQGPGQDPQFLISFYEKMQSDKGSIPDRFSAQQFSDYHSELNMSSLELGDSALYFCASSLRTETINYGYTFGSGTRLTVV.

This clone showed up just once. The CDR3 here is CASSPKAGGPSETQYF. CDR3 coding DNA: TGTGCCAGCAGTCCTAAAGCGGGGGGGCCTTCAGAGACCCAGTACTTC. V usage is TRBV3-1 (or the pseudogene TRBV3-2) and J usage is TRBJ2-5, with 10 bases identical to TRBD2. Unmatched junction bases numbered 11, after V lost 6 bases and J lost 4 bases. This CDR3 comprises 16 residues. The germline gives CDR1 LGHDT, CDR2 YNNKEL (reference sequence).